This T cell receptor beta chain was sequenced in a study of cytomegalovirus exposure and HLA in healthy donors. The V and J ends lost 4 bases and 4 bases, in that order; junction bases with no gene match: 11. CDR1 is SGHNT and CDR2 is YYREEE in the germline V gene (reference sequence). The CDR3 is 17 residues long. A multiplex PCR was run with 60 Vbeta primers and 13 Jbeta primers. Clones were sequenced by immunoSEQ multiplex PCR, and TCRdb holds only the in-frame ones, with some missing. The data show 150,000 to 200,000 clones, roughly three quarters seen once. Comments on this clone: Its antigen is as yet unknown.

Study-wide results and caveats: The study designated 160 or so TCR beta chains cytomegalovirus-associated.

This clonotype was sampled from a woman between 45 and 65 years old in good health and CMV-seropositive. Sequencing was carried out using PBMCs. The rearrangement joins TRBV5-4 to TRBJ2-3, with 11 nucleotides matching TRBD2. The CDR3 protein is CASSRGLAGSGADTQYF. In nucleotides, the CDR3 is TGTGCCAGCAGCCGTGGACTAGCGGGTTCAGGGGCAGATACGCAGTATTTT. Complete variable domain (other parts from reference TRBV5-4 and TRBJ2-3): ETGVTQSPTHLIKTRGQQVTLRCSSQSGHNTVSWYQQALGQGPQFIFQYYREEENGRGNFPPRFSGLQFPNYSSELNVNALELDDSALYLCASSRGLAGSGADTQYFGPGTRLTVL.